Below are 9 T cell receptor beta chains sequenced from a single sample in a study of T cell responses to AZD1222 COVID-19 vaccine. Assay: immunoSEQ multiplex PCR; the TCRdb copy retains only in-frame clones and omits some. The repertoire holds 120,000 or so clones, approximately 83% seen once, with 9% to 9.5% in the top ten. The material was peripheral blood, obtained on day 0 of AZD1222 vaccination. Receptors were obtained from an adult in good health.

This chain uses TRBV2 with TRBJ1-1, with D possibly TRBD1 on 6 matching bases. The V and J ends lost 6 bases and 4 bases respectively, with 9 bases between them. The germline V gene encodes CDR1 SNHLY and CDR2 FYNNEI. This CDR3 is 12 amino acids long. The CDR3 reads CASRDSITEAFF. CDR3 nucleotide sequence: TGTGCCAGCAGGGACAGCATCACTGAAGCTTTCTTT.

This chain links TRBV12-3 or TRBV12-4 with TRBJ2-7; TRBD1 agrees at 7 bases. The CDR3 contains 13 residues. The junction had 4 bases not matched to a gene; V was cut back by 6 bases and J by 2 bases. CDR3 DNA: TGTGCCAGCAGCGGACAGGCCCCCTACGAGCAGTACTTC. It translates to CASSGQAPYEQYF.

The chain uses TRBV20-1 and TRBJ2-7; D remains ambiguous. The germline CDR1 and CDR2 sequences are DFQATT and SNEGSKA (reference sequence). The length of the CDR3 is 11 residues. Between the trimmed V and J ends, which lost 0 bases and 13 bases, there was a span of 13 bases. The DNA for the CDR3 is TGCAGTGCTAGAGATTACCGGGCCCAATACTTC. It is translated as CSARDYRAQYF.

The gene calls are TRBV6-1 and TRBJ2-1; 8 bases map to TRBD2. CDR1 and CDR2 from the germline V gene are MNHNS and SASEGT. The CDR3 is made up of 16 amino acids. V dropped 2 bases and J dropped 4; count of bases not matched to a gene: 7. The CDR3 sequence: CASSEWSSGLYNEQFF. DNA for the CDR3: TGTGCCAGCAGTGAATGGTCTAGCGGGCTATACAATGAGCAGTTCTTC.

V and J are TRBV28 and TRBJ1-2; 8 bases map to TRBD1. The J segment lost 4 bases and the V segment lost 2 bases, leaving 3 bases of the junction unmatched. This CDR3 is 14 amino acids long. CDR1 MDHEN and CDR2 SYDVKM come from the germline V gene. In DNA form, the CDR3 reads TGTGCCAGCAGTTTAGGAGGACAGGGCTATGGCTACACCTTC. This codes for CASSLGGQGYGYTF.

V is TRBV19 and J is TRBJ1-1; 8 nucleotides match TRBD1. Looked up from germline, CDR1 is LNHDA and CDR2 is SQIVND (reference sequence). The CDR3 covers 14 residues. V gave up 5 bases and J gave up 2 bases; unmatched junction bases: 4. As DNA, the CDR3 is TGTGCCAGTAGTGTTGACAGGGGAAACACTGAAGCTTTCTTT. Translating gives CASSVDRGNTEAFF.

The rearrangement uses TRBV5-4 and TRBJ2-2; 7 bases are shared with TRBD2. The CDR3 has 16 amino acids. Germline values: CDR1 SGHNT, CDR2 YYREEE (reference sequence). Trimming at V came to 0 bases and at J to 1 base, leaving 3 bases not matched to a gene. The CDR3 spells CASSLGLAWNTGELFF. For the CDR3, the DNA is TGTGCCAGCAGCTTGGGACTAGCATGGAACACCGGGGAGCTGTTTTTT.

V and J are TRBV2 and TRBJ2-1; D ambiguous. Germline V gene data show CDR1 as SNHLY and CDR2 as FYNNEI. V lost 1 base, J lost 2 bases, and 9 bases lay in between. The CDR3 spans 15 residues. CDR3 in DNA: TGTGCCAGCAGTGAAGAAGGGTTGACCTACAATGAGCAGTTCTTC. This sequence encodes CASSEEGLTYNEQFF.

This rearrangement joins TRBV4-3 to TRBJ1-2, with D maybe TRBD1 (5 bases). The CDR3 contains 16 residues. Germline V gives CDR1 LGHNA, CDR2 YSLEER. V was trimmed by 4 bases and J by 8 bases, leaving 23 bases between them. The CDR3 here is CASSPTFEGRPGGYTF. The DNA for the CDR3 is TGCGCCAGCAGCCCCACTTTTGAGGGACGCCCTGGCGGCTACACCTTC.